The rows below give T cell receptor beta chains drawn from one sample of a study of healthy donors' naive CD4 and CD8 T cells. Using its own MiXCR run on the reads, TCRdb lists one record per CDR3 protein. Among approximately 180,000 distinct CDR3 sequences listed, about 70% were seen once. The sample comprised naive CD4+ and CD8+ T cells sorted from blood, pooled from several donors. These receptor sequences come from a pool of human donors in good health; the sample pools cells from several healthy donors. Both conserved end residues are part of each CDR3. Fields, in order: clone size, CDR3 length, D gene, V gene, J gene, CDR3 protein, CDR3 DNA. D genes are given only for firm matches. Some rows have no size entry. The others give once, few or many, or a class for an expanded clone.

.,14,TRBD2,TRBV20-1,TRBJ2-3,CSASIGGRTDTQYF,TGCAGTGCCTCCATTGGCGGGAGAACAGATACGCAGTATTTT
.,14,.,TRBV10-3,TRBJ1-1,CAIRGPTMNTEAFF,TGTGCCATCAGGGGTCCAACTATGAACACTGAAGCTTTCTTT
.,14,.,TRBV20-1,TRBJ1-1,CSAQRVRAATEAFF,TGCAGTGCCCAGCGGGTCAGGGCGGCCACTGAAGCTTTCTTT
once,15,TRBD1,TRBV27,TRBJ1-6,CASSLYGTGNSPLHF,TGTGCCAGCAGTTTATATGGGACAGGGAATTCACCCCTCCACTTT
few,13,TRBD2,TRBV29-1,TRBJ2-3,CSARGDNGDTQYF,TGCAGCGCGCGGGGGGACAATGGTGATACGCAGTATTTT
.,14,.,TRBV14,TRBJ2-5,CASSAWTSQETQYF,TGTGCCAGCAGCGCCTGGACGAGCCAAGAGACCCAGTACTTC
.,14,TRBD2,TRBV27,TRBJ2-7,CASSPGLVRFEQYF,TGTGCCAGCAGTCCGGGACTAGTGAGGTTCGAGCAGTACTTC
.,16,.,TRBV12-3/TRBV12-4,TRBJ2-1,CASTRLKLDGYNEQFF,TGTGCCAGTACCCGATTAAAGCTCGACGGTTACAATGAGCAGTTCTTC
.,13,.,TRBV29-1,TRBJ2-3,CSVGARLTDTQYF,TGCAGCGTTGGGGCGAGGCTCACAGATACGCAGTATTTT
.,14,.,TRBV12-3/TRBV12-4,TRBJ1-2,CASSLGTHAYGYTF,TGTGCCAGCAGTTTAGGGACCCACGCCTATGGCTACACCTTC
.,14,TRBD1,TRBV6-1,TRBJ1-2,CASSFGTGGEGYTF,TGTGCCAGCAGTTTCGGGACAGGGGGCGAGGGATACACCTTC
.,16,.,TRBV19,TRBJ2-4,CASSHRGRGGGDIQYF,TGTGCCAGTAGCCACCGGGGGCGCGGCGGTGGTGACATTCAGTACTTC
.,13,TRBD1,TRBV29-1,TRBJ2-7,CSVETGARNEQYF,TGCAGCGTGGAGACAGGGGCTCGGAACGAGCAGTACTTC
.,17,TRBD2,TRBV6-5,TRBJ2-2,CASSSRTSGFNTGELFF,TGTGCCAGCAGTTCCCGGACTAGCGGATTTAACACCGGGGAGCTGTTTTTT